This T cell receptor beta chain appears in the sequencing data of a study of blood T cell repertoires in COVID-19. Study details: Sources were T cells, B-cell-depleted T cells, or PBMCs; the material itself was cDNA or gDNA.

The CDR3 consists of 12 residues. Germline CDR1 reads SGDLS; CDR2 reads YYNGEE. Trimming removed 4 bases from V and 2 bases from J, with 6 bases in between. Symptom resolution, clearance, or two negative PCRs marked donors in Cohort 3 as recovered. As to this clone: This specimen includes other DNA sequences encoding the same CDR3.

As handled by the study authors: Amplification from reference gene primers served as the basis for estimated nucleated cell counts. Produced via immunoSEQ multiplex PCR; TCRdb's table is partial and in-frame only. Clonal size and the V and J genes are those of that table, whereas D and trimming came from the DNA. The data contain hundreds of thousands of clones, 85% to 90% of them singletons. Sequenced sample: PBMCs or T cells enriched from blood (not recorded which). This sequence originates from a man aged 25 to 40 who had recovered from COVID-19. This chain uses TRBV9 with TRBJ1-2; no firm D call. The CDR3 DNA follows: TGTGCCAGCAGCCCTTCCAACTATGGCTACACCTTC. Protein: CASSPSNYGYTF.